This T cell receptor beta chain originates from a study of CD8 T cells in Susac syndrome. Sequencing of TCR beta was carried out in blood CD8+ and CD4+ T cells. FACS enriched CD8+ TEMRA cells, while bulk CD8+ and CD4+ were negatively isolated. The CDR3 length is 15 residues. V gave up 1 base and J gave up 2 bases, with 9 bases separating them. Germline V lookup: CDR1 MGHRA, CDR2 YSYEKL. When the RNA was reverse transcribed, random hexamers were used with an input of roughly 0.5 to 1 ug. Amplification of TCR beta CDR3 by immunoSEQ multiplex PCR spanned 54 Vbeta and 13 Jbeta. TCRdb passed the immunoSEQ multiplex PCR reads through MiXCR, listing each CDR3 protein once. Here the sample spans 100,000 to 150,000 distinct CDR3 sequences, more than 80% being singletons.

The sequence came from a human donor with multiple sclerosis. The specimen was CD8+ T cells from PBMCs. This chain links TRBV4-1 with TRBJ2-1; D not certain. This CDR3 reads CASSQGLRTYNEQFF. The CDR3 DNA sequence: TGCGCCAGCAGCCAAGGGTTGCGGACCTACAATGAGCAGTTCTTC.